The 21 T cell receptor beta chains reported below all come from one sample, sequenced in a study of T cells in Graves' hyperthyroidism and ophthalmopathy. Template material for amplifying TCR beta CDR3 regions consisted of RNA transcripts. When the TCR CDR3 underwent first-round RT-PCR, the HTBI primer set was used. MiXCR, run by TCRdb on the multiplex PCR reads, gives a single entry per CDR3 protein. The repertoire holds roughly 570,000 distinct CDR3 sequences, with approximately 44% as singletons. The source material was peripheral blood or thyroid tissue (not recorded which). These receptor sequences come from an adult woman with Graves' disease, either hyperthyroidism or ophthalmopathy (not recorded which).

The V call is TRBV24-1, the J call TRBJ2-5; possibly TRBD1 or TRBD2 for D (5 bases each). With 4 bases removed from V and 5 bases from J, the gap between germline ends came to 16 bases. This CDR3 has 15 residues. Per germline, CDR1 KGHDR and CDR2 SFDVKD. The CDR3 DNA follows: TGTGCCACCAGTGACGCCGAGGGTTGGGGGGAGACCCAGTACTTC. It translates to CATSDAEGWGETQYF.

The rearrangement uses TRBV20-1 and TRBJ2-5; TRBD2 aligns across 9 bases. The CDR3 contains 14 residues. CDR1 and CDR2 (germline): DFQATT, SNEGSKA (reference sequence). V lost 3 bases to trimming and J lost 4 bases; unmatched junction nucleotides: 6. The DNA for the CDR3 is TGCAGTGCTAGGGGGCTAGCGGGACGAGAGACCCAGTACTTC. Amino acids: CSARGLAGRETQYF.

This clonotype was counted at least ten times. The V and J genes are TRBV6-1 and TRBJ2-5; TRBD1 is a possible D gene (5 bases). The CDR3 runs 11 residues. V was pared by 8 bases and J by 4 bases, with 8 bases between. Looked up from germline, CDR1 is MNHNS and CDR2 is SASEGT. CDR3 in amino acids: CASAGIETQYF. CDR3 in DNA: TGTGCCAGCGCAGGGATAGAGACCCAGTACTTC.

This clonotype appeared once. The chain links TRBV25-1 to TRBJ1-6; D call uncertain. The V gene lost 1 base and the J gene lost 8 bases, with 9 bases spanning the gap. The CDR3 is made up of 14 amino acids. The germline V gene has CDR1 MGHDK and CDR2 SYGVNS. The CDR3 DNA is TGTGCCAGCAGTGAATTTTTTGGGGATTCACCCCTCCACTTT. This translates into CASSEFFGDSPLHF.

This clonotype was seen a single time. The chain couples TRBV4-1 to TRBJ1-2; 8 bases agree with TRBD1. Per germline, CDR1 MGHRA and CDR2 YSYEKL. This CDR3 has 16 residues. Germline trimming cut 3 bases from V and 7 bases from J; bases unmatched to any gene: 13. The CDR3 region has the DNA TGCGCCAGCAGCCAGTTAGGGGCGCAGGGGGCGTTTGGCTACACCTTC. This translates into CASSQLGAQGAFGYTF.

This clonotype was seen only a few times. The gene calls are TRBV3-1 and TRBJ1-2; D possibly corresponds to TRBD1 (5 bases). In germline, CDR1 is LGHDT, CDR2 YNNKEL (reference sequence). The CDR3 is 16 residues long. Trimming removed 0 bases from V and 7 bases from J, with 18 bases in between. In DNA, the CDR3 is TGTGCCAGCAGCCAAGAAAGTAGGGGCAGGTTTTTTGGCTACACCTTC. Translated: CASSQESRGRFFGYTF.

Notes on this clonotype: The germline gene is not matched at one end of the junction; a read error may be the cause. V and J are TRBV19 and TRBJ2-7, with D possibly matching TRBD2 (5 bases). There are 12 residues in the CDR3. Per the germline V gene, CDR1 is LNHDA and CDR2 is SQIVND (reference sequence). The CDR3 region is CASSIDTGELYF. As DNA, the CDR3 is TGTGCCAGTAGTATTGACACCGGGGAGCTGTACTTC. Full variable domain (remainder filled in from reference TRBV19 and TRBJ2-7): DGGITQSPKYLFRKEGQNVTLSCEQNLNHDAMYWYRQDPGQGLRLIYYSQIVNDFQKGDIAEGYSVSREKKESFPLTVTSAQKNPTAFYLCASSIDTGELYFGPGTRLTVT.

CDR3 in DNA: TGTGCCAGCAGCGCCGGGACAGGGACTGGAAACACCATATATTTT. This encodes CASSAGTGTGNTIYF. This chain uses TRBV12-3 or TRBV12-4 with TRBJ1-3; 9 nucleotides agree with TRBD1. Unmatched junction bases numbered 5, after V lost 6 bases and J lost 2 bases. The CDR3 is 15 residues long.

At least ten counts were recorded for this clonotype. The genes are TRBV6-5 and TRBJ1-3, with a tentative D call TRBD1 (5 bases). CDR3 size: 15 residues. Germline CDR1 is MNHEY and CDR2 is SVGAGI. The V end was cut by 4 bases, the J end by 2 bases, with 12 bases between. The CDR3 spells CASSFDEGPGNTIYF. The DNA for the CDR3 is TGTGCCAGCAGTTTTGATGAGGGGCCTGGAAACACCATATATTTT.

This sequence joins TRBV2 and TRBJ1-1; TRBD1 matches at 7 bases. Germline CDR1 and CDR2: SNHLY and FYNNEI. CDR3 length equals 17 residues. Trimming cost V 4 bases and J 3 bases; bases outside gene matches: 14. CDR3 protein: CASSGLQGSAGDTEAFF. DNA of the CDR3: TGTGCCAGCAGTGGACTACAGGGGTCGGCCGGGGACACTGAAGCTTTCTTT.

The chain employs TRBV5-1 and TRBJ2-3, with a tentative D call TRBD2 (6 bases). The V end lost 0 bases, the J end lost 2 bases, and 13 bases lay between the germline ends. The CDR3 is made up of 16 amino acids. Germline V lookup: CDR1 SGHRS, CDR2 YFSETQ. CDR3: CASSLGAGRDTDTQYF. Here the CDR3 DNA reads TGCGCCAGCAGCTTGGGGGCAGGGCGGGACACAGATACGCAGTATTTT.

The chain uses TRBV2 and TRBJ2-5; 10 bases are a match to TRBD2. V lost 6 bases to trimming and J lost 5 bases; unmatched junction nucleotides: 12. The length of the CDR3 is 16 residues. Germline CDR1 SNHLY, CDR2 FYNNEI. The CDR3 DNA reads TGTGCCAGCAGCGGAGGGCTAGCGGGAGACTTGGAGACCCAGTACTTC. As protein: CASSGGLAGDLETQYF.

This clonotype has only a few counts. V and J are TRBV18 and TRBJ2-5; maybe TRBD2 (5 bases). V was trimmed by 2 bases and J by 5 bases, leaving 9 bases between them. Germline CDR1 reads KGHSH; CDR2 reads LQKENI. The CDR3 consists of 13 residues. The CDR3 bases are TGTGCCAGCTCACCAGGGGAGCTGGAGACCCAGTACTTC. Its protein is CASSPGELETQYF.

CDR3 DNA sequence: TGTGCCAGCAGTGCGGACATAGCGGGCACGCAGTATTTT. Translating gives CASSADIAGTQYF. J is TRBJ1-5 and V is TRBV6-5; 7 positions match TRBD2. The DNA end is more similar to TRBJ2-3, so the J call may be wrong. The germline gives CDR1 MNHEY, CDR2 SVGAGI. CDR3 size: 13 residues.

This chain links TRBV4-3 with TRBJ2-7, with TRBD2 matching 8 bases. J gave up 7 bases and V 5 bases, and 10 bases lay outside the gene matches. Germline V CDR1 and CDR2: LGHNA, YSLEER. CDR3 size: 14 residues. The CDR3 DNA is TGCGCCAGCAGCGTAGCGGGGTGGCCTCGGGAGCAGTACTTC. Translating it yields CASSVAGWPREQYF.

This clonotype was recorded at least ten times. Here the CDR3 DNA reads TGTGCCAGCAGTGTGAGACAATTCTACTATGGCTACACCTTC. It yields the protein CASSVRQFYYGYTF. The rearrangement links TRBV6-5 to TRBJ1-2; D remains unclear. Germline CDR1 MNHEY, CDR2 SVGAGI. V was clipped by 5 bases and J by 3 bases, with 13 bases between them. CDR3 length: 14 residues.

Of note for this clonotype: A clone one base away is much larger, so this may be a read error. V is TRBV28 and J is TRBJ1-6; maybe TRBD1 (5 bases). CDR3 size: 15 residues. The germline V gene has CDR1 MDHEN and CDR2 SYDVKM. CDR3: CAGSLGPRGDSPLHF. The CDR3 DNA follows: TGTGCCGGCAGTTTGGGGCCCAGAGGAGATTCACCCCTCCACTTT.

The CDR3: CASSLRQADRGHGYTF. In nucleotides, the CDR3 is TGTGCCAGCAGCCTACGTCAAGCTGACAGGGGGCATGGCTACACCTTC. This chain connects TRBV7-9 to TRBJ1-2; 10 bases are a match to TRBD1. CDR3 length: 16 residues. Germline loops: CDR1 SEHNR, CDR2 FQNEAQ (reference sequence). Trimming took 5 bases from V and 6 from J; bases not matched to a gene: 12. Supplemented by reference TRBV7-9 and TRBJ1-2, the full variable domain reads DTGVSQNPRHKITKRGQNVTFRCDPISEHNRLYWYRQTLGQGPEFLTYFQNEAQLEKSRLLSDRFSAERPKGSFSTLEIQRTEQGDSAMYLCASSLRQADRGHGYTFGSGTRLTVV.

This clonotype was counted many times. The CDR3 sequence: CASSKQVGELFF. Written as DNA, the CDR3 is TGTGCCAGCAGCAAACAGGTCGGGGAGCTGTTTTTT. The J gene is TRBJ2-2, the V gene TRBV7-9; TRBD1 might be the D (5 bases). CDR3 length equals 12 residues. The germline V gene has CDR1 SEHNR and CDR2 FQNEAQ (reference sequence). V shed 5 bases and J shed 7 bases, with 8 bases lying between them.

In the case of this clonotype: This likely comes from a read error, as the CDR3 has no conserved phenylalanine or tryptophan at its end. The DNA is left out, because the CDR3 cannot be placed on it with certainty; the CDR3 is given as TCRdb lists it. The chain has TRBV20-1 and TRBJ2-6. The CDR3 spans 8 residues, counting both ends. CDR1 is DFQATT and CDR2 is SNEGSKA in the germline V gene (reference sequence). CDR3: CSARKMEA.

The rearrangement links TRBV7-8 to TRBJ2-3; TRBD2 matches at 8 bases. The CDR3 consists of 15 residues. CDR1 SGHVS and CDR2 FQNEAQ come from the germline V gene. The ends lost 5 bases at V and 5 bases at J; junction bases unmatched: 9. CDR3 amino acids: CASSLGIAGRDTQYF. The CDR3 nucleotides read TGTGCCAGCAGCCTTGGGATAGCGGGAAGAGATACGCAGTATTTT. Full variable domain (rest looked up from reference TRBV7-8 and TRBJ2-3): GAGVSQSPRYKVAKRGQDVALRCDPISGHVSLFWYQQALGQGPEFLTYFQNEAQLDKSGLPSDRFFAERPEGSVSTLKIQRTQQEDSAVYLCASSLGIAGRDTQYFGPGTRLTVL.